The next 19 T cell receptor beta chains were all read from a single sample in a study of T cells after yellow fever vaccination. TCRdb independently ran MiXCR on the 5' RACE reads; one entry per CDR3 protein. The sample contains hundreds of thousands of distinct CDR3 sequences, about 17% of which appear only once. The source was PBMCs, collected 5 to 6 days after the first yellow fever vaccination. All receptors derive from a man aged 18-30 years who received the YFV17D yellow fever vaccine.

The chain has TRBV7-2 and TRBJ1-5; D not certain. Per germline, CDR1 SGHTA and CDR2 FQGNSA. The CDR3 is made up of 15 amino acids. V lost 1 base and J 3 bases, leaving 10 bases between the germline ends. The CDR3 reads CASSLGVGPNQPQHF. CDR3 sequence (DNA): TGTGCCAGCAGCTTAGGAGTAGGGCCCAATCAGCCCCAGCATTTT.

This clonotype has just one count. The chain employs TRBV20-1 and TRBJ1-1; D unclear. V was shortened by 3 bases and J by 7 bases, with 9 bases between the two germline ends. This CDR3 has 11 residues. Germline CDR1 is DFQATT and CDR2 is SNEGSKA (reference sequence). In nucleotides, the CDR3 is TGCAGTGCTAGGAACGGTTATGAAGCTTTCTTT. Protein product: CSARNGYEAFF.

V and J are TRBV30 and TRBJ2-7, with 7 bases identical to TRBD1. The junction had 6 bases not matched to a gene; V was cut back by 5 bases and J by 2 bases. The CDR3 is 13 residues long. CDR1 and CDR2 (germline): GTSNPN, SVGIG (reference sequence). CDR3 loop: CAWGRTGPYEQYF. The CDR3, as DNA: TGTGCCTGGGGCCGGACAGGCCCCTACGAGCAGTACTTC. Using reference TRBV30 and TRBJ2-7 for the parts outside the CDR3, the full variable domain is SQTIHQWPATLVQPVGSPLSLECTVEGTSNPNLYWYRQAAGRGLQLLFYSVGIGQISSEVPQNLSASRPQDRQFILSSKKLLLSDSGFYLCAWGRTGPYEQYFGPGTRLTVT.

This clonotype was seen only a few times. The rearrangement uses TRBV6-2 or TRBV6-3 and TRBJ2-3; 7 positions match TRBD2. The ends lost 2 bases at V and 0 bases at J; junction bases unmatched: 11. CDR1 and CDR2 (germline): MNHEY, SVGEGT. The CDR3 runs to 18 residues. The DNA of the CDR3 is TGTGCCAGCAGTTACGGACGGGGGGTCCACCCCAGCACAGATACGCAGTATTTT. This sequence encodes CASSYGRGVHPSTDTQYF.

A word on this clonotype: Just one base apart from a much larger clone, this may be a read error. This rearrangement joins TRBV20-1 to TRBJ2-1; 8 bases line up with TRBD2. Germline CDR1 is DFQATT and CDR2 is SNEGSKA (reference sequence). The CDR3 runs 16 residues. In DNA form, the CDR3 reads TGCAGTGCTAGAGATACGCGGGGGGCGGTTTGGAATGAGCAGTCCTTC. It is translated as CSARDTRGAVWNEQSF.

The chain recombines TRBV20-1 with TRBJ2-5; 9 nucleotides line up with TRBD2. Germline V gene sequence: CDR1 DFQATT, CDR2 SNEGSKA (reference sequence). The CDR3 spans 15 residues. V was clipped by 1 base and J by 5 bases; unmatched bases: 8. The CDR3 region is CSARVSGGTSETQYF. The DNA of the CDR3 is TGCAGTGCTAGAGTTAGCGGGGGAACCTCCGAGACCCAGTACTTC.

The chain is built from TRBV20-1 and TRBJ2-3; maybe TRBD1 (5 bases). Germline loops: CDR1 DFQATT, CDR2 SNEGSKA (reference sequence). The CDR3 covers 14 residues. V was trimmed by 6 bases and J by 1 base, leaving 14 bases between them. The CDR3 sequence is CSAVGPRGTDTQYF. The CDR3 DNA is TGCAGTGCGGTGGGGCCTCGGGGCACAGATACGCAGTATTTT.

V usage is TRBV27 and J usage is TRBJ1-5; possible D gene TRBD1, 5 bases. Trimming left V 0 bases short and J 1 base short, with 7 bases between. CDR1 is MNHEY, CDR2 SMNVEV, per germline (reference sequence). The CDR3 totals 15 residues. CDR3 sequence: CASSLSGASNQPQHF. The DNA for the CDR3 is TGTGCCAGCAGTTTATCAGGGGCGAGCAATCAGCCCCAGCATTTT.

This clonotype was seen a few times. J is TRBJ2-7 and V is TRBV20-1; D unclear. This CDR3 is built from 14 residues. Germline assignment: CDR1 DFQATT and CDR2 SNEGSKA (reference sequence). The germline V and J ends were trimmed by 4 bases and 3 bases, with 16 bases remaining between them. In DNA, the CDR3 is TGCAGTGCTATCAACCCGACGTGGGGCTACGAGCAGTACTTC. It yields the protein CSAINPTWGYEQYF.

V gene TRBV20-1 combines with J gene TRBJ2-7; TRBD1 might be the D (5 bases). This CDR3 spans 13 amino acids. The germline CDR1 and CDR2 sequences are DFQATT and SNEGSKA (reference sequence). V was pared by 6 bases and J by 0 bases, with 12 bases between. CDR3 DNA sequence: TGCAGTGCCAGGGAACAAAGCTCCTACGAGCAGTACGTC. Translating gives CSAREQSSYEQYV.

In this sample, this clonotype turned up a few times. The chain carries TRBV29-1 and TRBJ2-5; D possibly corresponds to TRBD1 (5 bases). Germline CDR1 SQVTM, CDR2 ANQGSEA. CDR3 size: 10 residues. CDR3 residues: CGVSWGAQYF. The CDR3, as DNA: TGCGGAGTTAGTTGGGGCGCCCAGTACTTC.

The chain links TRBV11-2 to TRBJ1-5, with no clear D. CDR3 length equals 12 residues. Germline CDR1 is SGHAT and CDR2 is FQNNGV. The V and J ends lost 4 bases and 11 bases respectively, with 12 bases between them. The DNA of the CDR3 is TGTGCCAGCAGCTCCGACGGCCTGGCCCAGCATTTT. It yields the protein CASSSDGLAQHF.

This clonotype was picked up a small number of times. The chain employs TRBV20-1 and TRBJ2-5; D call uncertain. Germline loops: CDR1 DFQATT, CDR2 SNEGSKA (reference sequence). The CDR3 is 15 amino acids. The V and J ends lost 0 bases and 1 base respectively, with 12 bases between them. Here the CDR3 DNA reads TGCAGTGCTAGAGACGGAGATATCTCCCAAGAGACCCAGTACTTC. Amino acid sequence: CSARDGDISQETQYF.

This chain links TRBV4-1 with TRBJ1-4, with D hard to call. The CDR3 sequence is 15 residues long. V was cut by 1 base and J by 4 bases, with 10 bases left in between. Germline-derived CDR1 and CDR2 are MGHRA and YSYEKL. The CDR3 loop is CASSQGSAFNEKLFF. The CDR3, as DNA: TGCGCCAGCAGCCAAGGATCAGCGTTTAATGAAAAACTGTTTTTT.

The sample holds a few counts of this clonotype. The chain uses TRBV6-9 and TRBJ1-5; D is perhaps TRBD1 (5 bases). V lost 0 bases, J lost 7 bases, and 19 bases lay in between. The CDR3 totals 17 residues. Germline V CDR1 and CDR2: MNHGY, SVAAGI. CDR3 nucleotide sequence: TGTGCCAGCAGTTATTCAGTCCCGGGGCCTTACAACCAGCCCCAGCATTTT. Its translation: CASSYSVPGPYNQPQHF.

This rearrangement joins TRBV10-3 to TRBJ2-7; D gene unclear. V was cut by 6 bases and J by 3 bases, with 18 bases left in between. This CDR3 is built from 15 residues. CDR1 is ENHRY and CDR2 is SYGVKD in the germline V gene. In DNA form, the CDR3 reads TGTGCCATCAGGGACCCCTTGCCGGCAGGCTACGAGCAGTACTTC. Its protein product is CAIRDPLPAGYEQYF.

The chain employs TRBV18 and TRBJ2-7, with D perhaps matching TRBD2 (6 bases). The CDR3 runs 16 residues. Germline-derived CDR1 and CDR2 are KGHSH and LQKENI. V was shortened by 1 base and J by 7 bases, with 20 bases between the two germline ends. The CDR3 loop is CASSPRSGPGLGEQYV. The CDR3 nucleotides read TGTGCCAGCTCACCACGTAGCGGCCCAGGGCTTGGTGAGCAGTACGTC.

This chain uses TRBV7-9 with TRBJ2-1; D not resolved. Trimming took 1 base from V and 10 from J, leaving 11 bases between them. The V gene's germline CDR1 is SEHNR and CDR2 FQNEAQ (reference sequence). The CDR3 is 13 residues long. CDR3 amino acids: CASSLVGWPEQFF. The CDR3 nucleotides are TGTGCCAGCAGCTTAGTCGGATGGCCCGAGCAGTTCTTC.

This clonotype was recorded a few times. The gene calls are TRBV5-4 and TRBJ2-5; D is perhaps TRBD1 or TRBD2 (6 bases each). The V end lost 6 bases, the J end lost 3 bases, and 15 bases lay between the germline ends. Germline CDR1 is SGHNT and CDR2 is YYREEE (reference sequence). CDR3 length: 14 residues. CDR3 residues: CASTTQGGKETQYF. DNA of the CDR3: TGTGCCAGCACCACACAGGGAGGAAAAGAGACCCAGTACTTC.